These 15 T cell receptor beta chains were sequenced from one sample in a study of naive and memory T cell subsets. Study outcomes and limitations: Especially in CD8 cells, naive repertoires contained a few larger clonotypes, possibly CD45RA-re-expressing memory cells.

These receptors have no identified antigens. Two oligonucleotides, mixed equimolar, formed the beta constant-region primer covering TRBC1 and TRBC2. The ligated cDNA underwent four PCR rounds using SP2 and nested alpha and beta constant-region primers. MiXCR was run by TCRdb on the UMI-ligation and nested PCR reads, yielding one entry per CDR3 protein. The sample has about 150,000 distinct CDR3 sequences, about 20% seen once; the top ten hold approximately 0.1%. Sequencing was carried out using naive CD4+ T cells from blood. All receptors come from a human donor in good health.

This clonotype has just a few counts. This chain joins TRBV21-1 and TRBJ2-3; TRBD2, as called in the table, went unchecked against the DNA. TRBV21-1 is a pseudogene locus. CDR3 length: 17 amino acids. The CDR3 region is CASSKGSSAGGGDTQYF. Written as DNA, the CDR3 is TGTGCCAGCAGCAAAGGATCCAGCGCGGGAGGCGGAGATACGCAGTATTTT.

The chain is built from TRBV20-1 and TRBJ2-2; TRBD1 aligns across 8 bases. The junction had 7 bases not matched to a gene; V was cut back by 2 bases and J by 5 bases. This CDR3 is built from 15 residues. CDR1 is DFQATT, CDR2 SNEGSKA, per germline (reference sequence). In DNA, the CDR3 is TGCAGTGCTAGAATACAGGGGGTCTGGACCGGGGAGCTGTTTTTT. Translating gives CSARIQGVWTGELFF.

This clonotype has more than one count but fewer than ten. The chain is built from TRBV21-1 and TRBJ2-1; the D call of TRBD2 is as the table states it, not checked on the DNA. TRBV21-1 is labeled a pseudogene. The length of the CDR3 is 16 residues. CDR3 sequence: CASSPTVGLNYNEQFF. The CDR3 coding sequence is TGTGCCAGCAGCCCCACCGTAGGACTTAACTACAATGAGCAGTTCTTC.

The chain combines TRBV10-1 with TRBJ2-3; unclear D gene. This CDR3 is built from 17 residues. Germline CDR1 reads WNHNN; CDR2 reads SYGVQD (reference sequence). V lost 3 bases, J lost 8 bases, and 24 bases lay in between. The CDR3 region has the DNA TGCGCCAGCAGTGAATCCCTGGGCCGCTTTCAATACGGTACGCAGTATTTT. Translating it yields CASSESLGRFQYGTQYF.

CDR3 region: CASRGPGETSTDTQYF. In DNA, the CDR3 is TGCGCCAGCAGGGGACCGGGCGAGACTAGCACAGATACGCAGTATTTT. V and J are TRBV5-1 and TRBJ2-3, with D perhaps assigned TRBD1 or TRBD2 (5 bases each). Germline values: CDR1 SGHRS, CDR2 YFSETQ. The germline V and J ends were trimmed by 5 bases and 0 bases, with 16 bases remaining between them. This CDR3 is built from 16 residues. The variable domain in full, with the rest retrieved from reference TRBV5-1 and TRBJ2-3, is KAGVTQTPRYLIKTRGQQVTLSCSPISGHRSVSWYQQTPGQGLQFLFEYFSETQRNKGNFPGRFSGRQFSNSRSEMNVSTLELGDSALYLCASRGPGETSTDTQYFGPGTRLTVL.

Only a few counts were recorded for this clonotype. The chain recombines TRBV7-2 with TRBJ2-2; 7 bases agree with TRBD1. Trimming took 1 base from V and 1 from J; bases not matched to a gene: 3. CDR1 SGHTA and CDR2 FQGNSA come from the germline V gene. The CDR3 loop spans 16 amino acids. CDR3 bases: TGTGCCAGCAGCTTAGTAAGGGGGCAGAACACCGGGGAGCTGTTTTTT. Its translation is CASSLVRGQNTGELFF.

This clonotype was recorded a few times. The chain has TRBV5-5 and TRBJ1-5, with D perhaps matching TRBD1 (5 bases). The CDR3 is 18 residues long. Germline assignment: CDR1 SGHKS and CDR2 YYEKEE (reference sequence). Trimming removed 0 bases from V and 0 bases from J, with 16 bases in between. The CDR3 loop is CASSLVSQAGISNQPQHF. DNA for the CDR3: TGTGCCAGCAGCTTGGTCTCACAGGCGGGGATTAGCAATCAGCCCCAGCATTTT.

The chain recombines TRBV10-1 with TRBJ2-5; 11 bases agree with TRBD2. J was trimmed by 5 bases and V by 0 bases; bases with no gene match: 5. Germline V gene sequence: CDR1 WNHNN, CDR2 SYGVQD (reference sequence). The CDR3 is made up of 16 amino acids. This CDR3 reads CASSESRASGRETQYF. For the CDR3, the DNA is TGCGCCAGCAGTGAGTCCCGAGCTAGCGGGAGGGAGACCCAGTACTTC.

This clonotype showed up just a few times. The chain combines TRBV15 with TRBJ2-1, with TRBD2 matching 7 bases. From germline, CDR1 is LNHNV and CDR2 YYDKDF (reference sequence). V lost 2 bases and J lost 0; bases outside the gene matches: 4. The CDR3 totals 16 residues. The CDR3 protein is CATSRTSASSYNEQFF. The CDR3 bases are TGTGCCACCAGCAGAACTAGCGCGAGCTCCTACAATGAGCAGTTCTTC.

V usage is TRBV5-4 and J usage is TRBJ1-1, with 7 positions matching TRBD1. The CDR3 runs to 13 residues. Germline V gene lookup returns CDR1 SGHNT and CDR2 YYREEE (reference sequence). V trimming: 4 bases; J trimming: 4 bases; junction bases outside the gene matches: 4. CDR3 protein: CASSRDRSTEAFF. In DNA form, the CDR3 reads TGTGCCAGCAGCAGGGACAGAAGCACTGAAGCTTTCTTT.

The rearrangement links TRBV10-3 to TRBJ2-5, with 7 nucleotides matching TRBD2. Germline CDR1 ENHRY, CDR2 SYGVKD. This CDR3 has 14 residues. V lost 4 bases to trimming and J lost 1 base; unmatched junction nucleotides: 3. This chain's CDR3 is CAISVGGSQETQYF. The CDR3 DNA reads TGTGCCATCAGTGTGGGAGGGTCCCAAGAGACCCAGTACTTC.

This clonotype was seen only a few times. V gene TRBV5-1 combines with J gene TRBJ2-5; D uncertain. Germline V gene data show CDR1 as SGHRS and CDR2 as YFSETQ. The CDR3 is 11 amino acids. V was pared by 7 bases and J by 4 bases, with 8 bases between. DNA for the CDR3: TGCGCCAGCCGCGTTGGAGAGACCCAGTACTTC. Translated: CASRVGETQYF.

In its sample, this clonotype was seen a few times. The chain recombines TRBV7-9 with TRBJ2-3; 9 bases are a match to TRBD1. The germline V gene encodes CDR1 SEHNR and CDR2 FQNEAQ (reference sequence). Trimming at V came to 5 bases and at J to 2 bases, leaving 8 bases not matched to a gene. The CDR3 is made up of 16 amino acids. The CDR3 nucleotides read TGTGCCAGCAGCCTCTTGGGGACAGGGCTCACAGATACGCAGTATTTT. Its translation is CASSLLGTGLTDTQYF.

This clonotype was seen repeatedly, ten times or more. V and J are TRBV29-1 and TRBJ2-7, with D maybe TRBD1 (5 bases). From germline, CDR1 is SQVTM and CDR2 ANQGSEA. Between the trimmed V and J ends, which lost 6 bases and 2 bases, there was a span of 14 bases. The CDR3 covers 13 residues. CDR3 sequence: CSVTENYPYEQYF. CDR3 coding DNA: TGCAGCGTGACAGAGAATTACCCCTACGAGCAGTACTTC.

The chain uses TRBV28 and TRBJ2-1, with D uncertain. Trimming pared 3 bases from V and 6 bases from J, leaving 6 bases between. Germline CDR1 MDHEN, CDR2 SYDVKM. CDR3 length: 12 residues. DNA of the CDR3: TGTGCCAGCAGTTTTGGGTTCAATGAGCAGTTCTTC. Translation: CASSFGFNEQFF.